A selection of T cell receptor beta chains follows, all from one sample in a study of a mutant IDH1 vaccine in newly diagnosed glioma. Method: immunoSEQ multiplex PCR; TCRdb's copy keeps in-frame clones and lacks some. The sample has about 58,000 clones, about 80% seen once; the top ten hold 6.5% to 8.5%. Antigens for these TCRs are unknown. The sample here was PBMCs, taken from a glioma patient whose treatment included an IDH1 peptide vaccine. Source of these receptors: a woman between 50 and 59 years old with glioma. Each CDR3 is given with its conserved first and last residue. The D gene is left open where the match is weak. Some rows mark clone size as missing; the rest say once, few, many or name a class of expanded clone.

clone_size,d_call,v_call,j_call,cdr3_aa,cdr3_nt
NA,NA,TRBV7-2,TRBJ1-5,CASRPGRNQPQHF,TGTGCCAGCAGGCCAGGGCGTAATCAGCCCCAGCATTTT
NA,NA,TRBV6-6,TRBJ2-2,CASSYYLGSYTGELFF,TGTGCCAGCAGTTACTATCTGGGGAGTTACACCGGGGAGCTGTTTTTT
once,NA,TRBV7-3,TRBJ2-6,CASSIPGANVLTF,TGTGCCAGCAGCATCCCAGGGGCCAACGTCCTGACTTTC
NA,NA,TRBV5-6,TRBJ1-2,CASSLRDGYTF,TGTGCCAGCAGCTTGAGGGATGGCTACACCTTC
NA,NA,TRBV19,TRBJ2-7,CASSKSTAKFDEQYF,TGTGCCAGTAGTAAATCGACAGCGAAATTCGACGAGCAGTACTTC
NA,TRBD1,TRBV5-5,TRBJ2-1,CASSPTSTGWFF,TGTGCCAGCAGCCCAACCTCGACAGGGTGGTTCTTC
NA,NA,TRBV2,TRBJ2-1,CASSEVGPSSNEQFF,TGTGCCAGCAGTGAAGTGGGACCATCATCTAATGAGCAGTTCTTC
NA,NA,TRBV19,TRBJ1-3,CASSAGYRSSGNTIYF,TGTGCCAGTTCGGCGGGTTATCGAAGCTCTGGAAACACCATATATTTT
NA,TRBD1,TRBV5-1,TRBJ2-7,CASSSLGQGRIAYEQYF,TGCGCCAGCAGCTCGCTTGGACAGGGACGCATAGCCTACGAGCAGTACTTC
NA,NA,TRBV19,TRBJ1-1,CASILGANTEAFF,TGTGCCAGTATACTGGGCGCGAACACTGAAGCTTTCTTT
NA,TRBD1,TRBV19,TRBJ2-1,CASSKRTGDANEQFF,TGTGCCAGTAGTAAGAGGACAGGGGATGCGAATGAGCAGTTCTTC
NA,TRBD1,TRBV7-9,TRBJ1-6,CASSLVTGGRPDYNSPLHF,TGTGCCAGCAGCTTAGTAACAGGGGGCCGCCCCGACTATAATTCACCCCTCCACTTT
NA,TRBD1,TRBV11-2,TRBJ2-7,CASSLGQGARNEQYF,TGTGCCAGCAGCTTAGGACAGGGGGCTAGGAACGAGCAGTACTTC
NA,NA,TRBV7-9,TRBJ2-7,CASSSASYEQYF,TGTGCCAGCAGCTCCGCAAGCTACGAGCAGTACTTC
few,NA,TRBV6-4,TRBJ1-6,CASSIMGKGSPLHF,TGTGCCAGCAGTATCATGGGGAAGGGGTCACCCCTCCACTTT
NA,NA,TRBV30,TRBJ1-2,CAWGVNYGYTF,TGTGCATGGGGAGTGAACTATGGCTACACCTTC
NA,TRBD1,TRBV19,TRBJ2-7,CASSRGQGPYEQYF,TGTGCCAGTAGTAGAGGACAGGGCCCCTACGAGCAGTACTTC
NA,NA,TRBV9,TRBJ2-7,CASSKGGGASSYEQYF,TGTGCCAGCAGCAAAGGGGGCGGGGCGTCCTCCTACGAGCAGTACTTC
NA,TRBD1,TRBV7-9,TRBJ2-1,CASSPKLSGQGAEQFF,TGTGCCAGCAGCCCGAAGCTGTCGGGACAGGGGGCTGAGCAGTTCTTC
NA,NA,TRBV30,TRBJ2-5,CAWSPMLSGTETQYF,TGTGCCTGGAGTCCTATGCTTAGCGGTACAGAGACCCAGTACTTC
NA,TRBD1,TRBV7-2,TRBJ1-2,CASSSTGGYGYTF,TGTGCCAGCAGCTCGACAGGGGGATATGGCTACACCTTC
once,TRBD2,TRBV5-4,TRBJ2-1,CASTHPSAAGGHGEQFF,TGTGCCAGCACCCACCCGTCTGCGGCGGGGGGGCATGGTGAGCAGTTCTTC
NA,NA,TRBV25-1,TRBJ2-1,CASSVAGRNNEQFF,TGTGCCAGCAGTGTAGCCGGGCGAAACAATGAGCAGTTCTTC
NA,TRBD1,TRBV7-2,TRBJ1-2,CASSLVGGSGYTF,TGTGCCAGCAGCTTAGTAGGGGGCTCTGGCTACACCTTC
NA,TRBD2,TRBV9,TRBJ2-3,CASSVGSGADTQYF,TGTGCCAGCAGCGTAGGAAGCGGGGCCGATACGCAGTATTTT